A single T cell receptor (beta chain) is shown here with its context. The antigen it recognizes is unknown. It has no much larger one-base neighbor in the sample; base qualities were not kept. RNA from unsorted whole blood was extracted with TRIzol reagent, and germline DNA was obtained with the DNeasy Blood & Tissue kit. Patients had chronic HBV infection and were treatment-naive at sampling. Before surgery, approximately 3.8 milliliters of peripheral blood were drawn into K2EDTA tubes. Based on the germline V gene, the CDR1 and CDR2 sequences are MNHNS and SASEGT. The V end gives up 5 bases and the J end 3 bases, leaving 18 bases in the junction not matched to a gene. The CDR3 runs 19 residues from the cysteine to the phenylalanine. Left in the record is the CDR3 DNA by itself, 57 bases read in frame from the first base. The sample originates from a study of tumor-infiltrating lymphocytes in primary liver carcinoma (dated 2017 in TCRdb). For context, the study as a whole: Surgical resection was performed in China between late 2015 and 2016 on about five patients with histopathologically diagnosed primary liver carcinoma. The five patients had tumors staged T1-T3 N0M0, with maximum diameters ranging from roughly 4.2 to 11 cm. TCRbeta repertoire sequencing covered 35 specimens from 5 patients: about 25 tumor regions, 5 adjacent noncancerous liver tissues and 5 peripheral blood samples. Each sample produced roughly 3.5 to 8 million productive TCRbeta reads, and read depth showed no significant difference between tissue types. Of the five patients (three men and two women, aged 30 to 69 years), four had hepatocellular carcinoma and one had combined HCC and intrahepatic cholangiocarcinoma. The study combined TCRbeta repertoire sequencing, expression microarrays and whole-exome sequencing across five regions of each liver tumor, with adjacent normal tissue and blood. Technical replicate repertoires showed high reproducibility, with mean shared-clone rates approximately 0.9 and correlation coefficients above 0.95. Study-wide conclusions, independent of this receptor: Pairs of tumor regions showed greater repertoire overlap (mean around 35%) than tumor-adjacent pairs (approximately 17%) or tumor-blood pairs (approximately 15%), which is consistent with antigen-driven expansion. A significantly larger repertoire fraction was made up by the top 250 clones in tumors than in blood (p = 0.039). Since the samples were bulk and unsorted, there was no way to compare CD4+ and CD8+ T cell repertoires. Only the TCR beta chain was sequenced, so true repertoire diversity is likely underestimated because unpaired alpha chains were not captured. With just a handful of patients in the study, the authors point out that the findings should be validated in a larger study.

Using a constant-region primer and ProtoScript II reverse transcriptase, TCRbeta-specific cDNA was reverse-transcribed from about 540 ng total RNA. Three nested multiplex PCR rounds, following a slightly modified ARM-PCR procedure, were used to build the TCRbeta libraries. Each of the first two PCR rounds ran for approximately 10 cycles and used multiplex TRBV1-TRBV30 forward primers together with a Cbeta reverse primer. Sample barcodes and Illumina adapters were attached in a final 25-cycle PCR using Deep VentR polymerase. Before sequencing, amplicons between 200 and 500 bp were purified from gel using a QIAquick gel extraction kit. An Illumina HiSeq 2500 was used to sequence the TCRbeta amplicons with 250-bp paired-end reads. In the original analysis: Quality trimming of reads was performed with Trimmomatic v0.33, and paired reads were merged with FLASH v1.2.11 so that full CDR3 sequences could be recovered. MiGEC v1.2.1b assigned V, D and J germline segments to the rearranged TCRbeta sequences. Clonotype statistics and Shannon-Wiener diversity indices were computed with VDJtools v1.0.0. Except for diversity analysis, only the 250 most abundant clonotypes of each sample were used in subsequent analyses to reduce sampling bias. TCRdb applied fastp at Q25 and MiXCR to the public reads, then kept only in-frame beta chains. Identical CDR3 protein sequences are pooled into one entry, listed with their most common genes and DNA. The V and J calls here are based on TCRdb, not the publication. Within this sample are about 350,000 distinct CDR3 sequences, with less than 75% of them counted one time only. The ten largest make up about 6% of the sample.

Sample: peripheral blood. The TCR was taken from a middle-aged man with primary liver carcinoma and hepatitis B virus infection. The sequence links TRBV6-1 to TRBJ2-7, with TRBD2 matching 11 junction bases. For the CDR3, the sequence is CASSPLAGVIGYSGYEQYF. The nucleotide sequence is given as TGTGCCAGCAGTCCACTAGCGGGAGTTATTGGTTATTCAGGCTACGAGCAGTACTTC.